The sequence of this T cell receptor (beta chain) was determined in a study of blood T cell repertoires in COVID-19. The J segment lost 1 base and the V segment lost 5 bases, leaving 4 bases of the junction unmatched. In germline, CDR1 is SGHAT, CDR2 FQNNGV. The CDR3 contains 14 residues. The method was immunoSEQ multiplex PCR; TCRdb's version includes in-frame clones alone and lacks a portion of them. Of about 78,000 clones detected, approximately 86% appear once; the ten largest clones hold 4.9%. The sequence was collected from a man aged 50 or older with active or convalescent COVID-19. The V call is TRBV11-2, the J call TRBJ1-1; the match to TRBD1 covers 7 bases. The specimen sequenced was peripheral blood. Here the CDR3 reads CASSLRDRNTEAFF. DNA for the CDR3: TGTGCCAGCAGCCTACGGGACAGGAACACTGAAGCTTTCTTT.